The TCR beta chain described here comes from a study of cytomegalovirus exposure and HLA in healthy donors. Primers included in the PCR were 60 Vbeta and 13 Jbeta primers. Using immunoSEQ multiplex PCR, the repertoire was profiled, and TCRdb retains in-frame clones only, with some absent. The sample consists of 80,000 to 100,000 clones, roughly four fifths of them appearing once. This TCR derives from a man aged 35 to 55 in good health and CMV-seropositive. The source material was PBMCs.

This CDR3 is CSVTKWSATNEKLFF. For the CDR3, the DNA is TGCAGCGTTACGAAGTGGAGCGCAACTAATGAAAAACTGTTTTTT. This chain uses TRBV29-1 with TRBJ1-4; D is uncertain. V was clipped by 5 bases and J by 0 bases, with 13 bases between them. The CDR3 covers 15 residues. Germline CDR1 is SQVTM and CDR2 is ANQGSEA.